The 22 T cell receptor beta chains given below trace back to one sample, sequenced in a study of cytomegalovirus exposure and HLA in healthy donors. PCR employed 60 Vbeta and 13 Jbeta primers. This table comes from immunoSEQ multiplex PCR, and its TCRdb copy is limited to in-frame clones, with some not included. The sample lists about 200,000 clones, more than 75% occurring once. The sample comprised PBMCs. The origin of the receptors is a woman in her thirties or forties in good health and CMV-seronegative.

The chain carries TRBV11-2 and TRBJ2-7; TRBD1 matches 9 bases. The germline gives CDR1 SGHAT, CDR2 FQNNGV. J was trimmed by 2 bases and V by 1 base; bases with no gene match: 6. The length of the CDR3 is 16 residues. The CDR3 spells CASSLVMTGGTYEQYF. CDR3 nucleotides: TGTGCCAGCAGCTTAGTAATGACAGGGGGGACCTACGAGCAGTACTTC.

V and J are TRBV9 and TRBJ1-4, with 7 bases fitting TRBD1. The CDR3 spans 14 residues. Germline V gene data show CDR1 as SGDLS and CDR2 as YYNGEE. Trimming at V came to 3 bases and at J to 5 bases, leaving 4 bases not matched to a gene. The CDR3 region is CASSATGSNEKLFF. Here the CDR3 DNA reads TGTGCCAGCAGCGCGACAGGGTCGAATGAAAAACTGTTTTTT.

The chain carries TRBV28 and TRBJ2-2, with TRBD1 as a possible D gene (6 bases). CDR3 length: 14 amino acids. Between the trimmed V and J ends, which lost 3 bases and 5 bases, there was a span of 10 bases. The germline CDR1 and CDR2 sequences are MDHEN and SYDVKM. CDR3 sequence reads: CASSFGGLTGELFF. As DNA, the CDR3 is TGTGCCAGCAGTTTTGGGGGCTTGACCGGGGAGCTGTTTTTT.

The V gene is TRBV28, the J gene TRBJ1-1; D perhaps matches TRBD1 (5 bases). The germline V and J ends were trimmed by 7 bases and 0 bases, with 24 bases remaining between them. Germline V CDR1 and CDR2: MDHEN, SYDVKM. The CDR3 contains 18 residues. The CDR3 region has the DNA TGTGCCAGCACTACACATTGGGATTTGACAGAATTGAACACTGAAGCTTTCTTT. Translation gives CASTTHWDLTELNTEAFF.

On this clone itself: This sample also contains other DNA sequences that code for the same CDR3. This rearrangement joins TRBV28 to TRBJ2-3, with TRBD2 identical over 8 bases. The CDR3 has 13 residues. Trimming at V came to 6 bases and at J to 3 bases, leaving 2 bases not matched to a gene. CDR1 and CDR2 from the germline V gene are MDHEN and SYDVKM. The CDR3 reads CASSSGSTDTQYF. The CDR3, as DNA: TGTGCCAGCAGCAGCGGGAGTACAGATACGCAGTATTTT.

J is TRBJ2-1 and V is TRBV6-5; D is uncertain. Germline values: CDR1 MNHEY, CDR2 SVGAGI. This CDR3 region has 11 residues. Trimming took 1 base from V and 9 from J, leaving 4 bases between them. Here the CDR3 DNA reads TGTGCCAGCAGTTACTTGGCTGAGCAGTTCTTC. It encodes CASSYLAEQFF.

This clone turned up a few times. V usage is TRBV7-9 and J usage is TRBJ2-7; D may be TRBD2 (5 bases). CDR3 length: 13 amino acids. Trimming took off 5 bases at V and 3 bases at J, with 11 bases between the two ends. The germline V gene has CDR1 SEHNR and CDR2 FQNEAQ (reference sequence). CDR3 residues: CASSIGLSYEQYF. The CDR3 nucleotides read TGTGCCAGCAGCATAGGACTGAGCTACGAGCAGTACTTC.

The V call is TRBV4-1, the J call TRBJ1-4; D gene ambiguous. V dropped 4 bases and J dropped 7 bases, with 16 bases sitting between them. CDR1 is MGHRA and CDR2 is YSYEKL in the germline V gene. The CDR3 is 15 residues long. The CDR3 DNA is TGCGCCAGCAGCCTCCCCGGGAATGTAGTTGAAAAACTGTTTTTT. Protein sequence: CASSLPGNVVEKLFF.

The chain joins TRBV5-1 to TRBJ2-1; 13 bases align to TRBD2. Germline CDR1 is SGHRS and CDR2 is YFSETQ. V lost 0 bases, J lost 9 bases, and 9 bases stayed unmatched. This CDR3 region has 17 residues. This CDR3 reads CASSLGQLAGGPGEQFF. The DNA for the CDR3 is TGCGCCAGCAGCTTGGGACAACTAGCGGGAGGGCCTGGTGAGCAGTTCTTC. The entire variable domain, with the rest obtained from reference TRBV5-1 and TRBJ2-1, is as follows: KAGVTQTPRYLIKTRGQQVTLSCSPISGHRSVSWYQQTPGQGLQFLFEYFSETQRNKGNFPGRFSGRQFSNSRSEMNVSTLELGDSALYLCASSLGQLAGGPGEQFFGPGTRLTVL.

The V and J genes are TRBV6-4 and TRBJ2-3; 9 nucleotides align to TRBD2. The V gene's germline CDR1 is MRHNA and CDR2 SNTAGT. The CDR3 extends over 14 amino acids. After removal of 3 bases from V and 3 bases from J, the junction contained 1 base not matched to a gene. The CDR3 here is CASSELAGTDTQYF. The DNA for the CDR3 is TGTGCCAGCAGTGAACTAGCGGGTACAGATACGCAGTATTTT.

This clone was recorded a few times. The CDR3: CASSSPAGTQYF. Here the CDR3 DNA reads TGTGCCAGCAGTTCCCCGGCGGGAACGCAGTATTTT. The chain has TRBV6-5 and TRBJ2-3, with D maybe TRBD2 (6 bases). The CDR3 has 12 amino acids. Per germline, CDR1 MNHEY and CDR2 SVGAGI. With 4 bases removed from V and 9 bases from J, the gap between germline ends came to 11 bases.

The chain joins TRBV7-9 to TRBJ2-1; D not resolved. The V and J ends lost 4 bases and 7 bases respectively, with 17 bases between them. CDR3 size: 15 residues. Germline CDR1 reads SEHNR; CDR2 reads FQNEAQ (reference sequence). The CDR3 protein is CASSSSGRSSNEQFF. In DNA, the CDR3 is TGTGCCAGCAGCTCCTCAGGTCGATCATCGAATGAGCAGTTCTTC.

The chain couples TRBV18 to TRBJ2-7, with 9 bases aligning to TRBD1. The V segment lost 0 bases and the J segment 3 bases; nucleotides outside the gene matches: 6. This CDR3 region has 16 residues. Germline CDR1 reads KGHSH; CDR2 reads LQKENI. This CDR3 is CASSPPSDRGFYEQYF. The CDR3 DNA reads TGTGCCAGCTCACCACCCTCCGACAGGGGGTTCTACGAGCAGTACTTC.

J is TRBJ1-5 and V is TRBV2; D is perhaps TRBD1 (5 bases). The CDR3 consists of 16 residues. Trimming took 2 bases from V and 5 from J, leaving 16 bases between them. The germline CDR1 and CDR2 sequences are SNHLY and FYNNEI. This CDR3 reads CASSERWWQGYQPQHF. In DNA, the CDR3 is TGTGCCAGCAGTGAACGCTGGTGGCAGGGCTATCAGCCCCAGCATTTT. The complete variable domain, with remaining parts taken from reference TRBV2 and TRBJ1-5, reads EPEVTQTPSHQVTQMGQEVILRCVPISNHLYFYWYRQILGQKVEFLVSFYNNEISEKSEIFDDQFSVERPDGSNFTLKIRSTKLEDSAMYFCASSERWWQGYQPQHFGDGTRLSIL.

The rearrangement uses TRBV4-1 and TRBJ2-7; a possible D gene is TRBD1 (5 bases). CDR3 length: 11 residues. V lost 6 bases to trimming and J lost 7 bases, with 10 bases between them. The germline gives CDR1 MGHRA, CDR2 YSYEKL. CDR3: CASSIQGEQYF. CDR3 coding DNA: TGCGCCAGCAGTATCCAGGGAGAGCAGTACTTC.

The chain links TRBV6-6 to TRBJ1-5; the D is unclear. This CDR3 has 15 amino acids. The ends were cut back, 2 bases at V and 2 bases at J, with 10 bases in the middle. The V gene's germline CDR1 is MNHNY and CDR2 SVGAGI (reference sequence). The CDR3 here is CASSYNSRGNQPQHF. In nucleotides, the CDR3 is TGTGCCAGCAGTTACAATAGCCGGGGCAATCAGCCCCAGCATTTT.

The chain combines TRBV5-1 with TRBJ2-1; a possible D gene is TRBD2 (5 bases). Trimming took off 1 base at V and 5 bases at J, with 13 bases between the two ends. This CDR3 has 15 amino acids. The V gene's germline CDR1 is SGHRS and CDR2 YFSETQ. The CDR3 nucleotides are TGCGCCAGCAGCTTGTTACAGCTAGCAGACAATGAGCAGTTCTTC. It codes for CASSLLQLADNEQFF.

The V and J genes are TRBV10-2 and TRBJ1-1, with TRBD1 matching 11 bases. CDR3 length: 15 residues. V trimming: 6 bases; J trimming: 5 bases; junction bases outside the gene matches: 8. The germline gives CDR1 WSHSY, CDR2 SAAADI. This CDR3 is CASRPGTGGSTEAFF. CDR3 sequence (DNA): TGCGCCAGCAGACCCGGGACAGGGGGGTCAACTGAAGCTTTCTTT.

In this sample, this clone turned up a few times. The chain links TRBV14 to TRBJ1-1; a possible D gene is TRBD1 (5 bases). CDR3 length: 15 residues. The V and J ends lost 4 bases and 1 base respectively, with 13 bases between them. Germline V gives CDR1 SGHDN, CDR2 FVKESK. CDR3 loop: CASSPSTVSNTEAFF. The CDR3 DNA reads TGTGCCAGCAGCCCATCGACAGTTTCGAACACTGAAGCTTTCTTT.

The J gene is TRBJ2-1, the V gene TRBV5-1; 8 nucleotides line up with TRBD2. V dropped 1 base and J dropped 4; count of bases not matched to a gene: 4. CDR3 size: 15 residues. The germline V gene encodes CDR1 SGHRS and CDR2 YFSETQ. The CDR3 nucleotides are TGCGCCAGCAGCTTGACGTCTAGCGGGTACAATGAGCAGTTCTTC. The encoded protein is CASSLTSSGYNEQFF.

The V call is TRBV7-6, the J call TRBJ2-3; the match to TRBD1 covers 9 bases. CDR3 length: 18 residues. Germline values: CDR1 SGHVS, CDR2 FNYEAQ. The J segment lost 6 bases and the V segment lost 3 bases, leaving 16 bases of the junction unmatched. The CDR3 reads CASSFSWGRDRARDTQYF. The CDR3 DNA sequence: TGTGCCAGCAGCTTTAGTTGGGGCCGGGACAGGGCAAGGGATACGCAGTATTTT.

The rearrangement uses TRBV7-9 and TRBJ2-1, with 14 bases that match TRBD2. The CDR3 totals 17 residues. Germline loops: CDR1 SEHNR, CDR2 FQNEAQ (reference sequence). V lost 8 bases, J lost 4 bases, and 10 bases stayed unmatched. The CDR3 DNA follows: TGTGCCAGCCCCCCGGGACTAGCGGGAGTTGGGTACAATGAGCAGTTCTTC. This encodes CASPPGLAGVGYNEQFF.